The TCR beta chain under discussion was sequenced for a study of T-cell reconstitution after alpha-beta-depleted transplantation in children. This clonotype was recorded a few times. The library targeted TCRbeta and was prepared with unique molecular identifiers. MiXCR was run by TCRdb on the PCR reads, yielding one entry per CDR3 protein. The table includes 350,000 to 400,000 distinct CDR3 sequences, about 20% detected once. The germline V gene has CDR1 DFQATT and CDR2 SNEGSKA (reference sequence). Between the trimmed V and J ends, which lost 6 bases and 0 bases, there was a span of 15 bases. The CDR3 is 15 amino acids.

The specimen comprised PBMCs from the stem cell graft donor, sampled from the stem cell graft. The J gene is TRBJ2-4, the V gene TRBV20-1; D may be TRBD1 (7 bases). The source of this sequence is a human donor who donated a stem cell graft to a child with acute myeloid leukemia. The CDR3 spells CSAGGTVIAKNIQYF. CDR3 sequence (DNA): TGCAGTGCAGGCGGGACAGTCATAGCCAAAAACATTCAGTACTTC.